The 5 T cell receptor beta chains below were found in one sample sequenced in a study of cytomegalovirus exposure and HLA in healthy donors. PCR amplification relied on 60 Vbeta primers (plus 13 Jbeta primers). Method: immunoSEQ multiplex PCR; TCRdb's copy keeps in-frame clones and lacks some. The sample records more than 90,000 clones, roughly three quarters being singletons. Sequencing was carried out using PBMCs. These receptors all stem from a woman aged 60-75 years in good health and CMV-seronegative.

This chain joins TRBV6-1 and TRBJ1-3; no clear D. Germline CDR1 MNHNS, CDR2 SASEGT. Trimming pared 2 bases from V and 4 bases from J, leaving 6 bases between. This CDR3 has 13 amino acids. CDR3 loop: CASSEREGNTIYF. In nucleotides, the CDR3 is TGTGCCAGCAGTGAACGAGAGGGAAACACCATATATTTT.

J is TRBJ2-1 and V is TRBV7-8; weak D call: TRBD2 (6 bases). Trimming removed 5 bases from V and 8 bases from J, with 10 bases in between. The CDR3 totals 12 residues. Per germline, CDR1 SGHVS and CDR2 FQNEAQ. DNA of the CDR3: TGTGCCAGCAGCCGCAGACTAGATGAGCAGTTCTTC. Translation: CASSRRLDEQFF.

J is TRBJ1-5 and V is TRBV27; D uncertain. V lost 4 bases and J 3 bases, leaving 10 bases between the germline ends. The CDR3 runs 14 residues. Germline values: CDR1 MNHEY, CDR2 SMNVEV (reference sequence). The CDR3 coding sequence is TGTGCCAGCAGTTCCGGAGGGTCCAATCAGCCCCAGCATTTT. Protein product: CASSSGGSNQPQHF.

The V gene is TRBV28, the J gene TRBJ1-5; D is unresolved. V lost 5 bases to trimming and J lost 6 bases, with 11 bases between them. The CDR3 is 13 residues long. CDR1 and CDR2 from the germline V gene are MDHEN and SYDVKM. CDR3 in DNA: TGTGCCAGCAGTCTTAGCTACGGTCAGCCCCAGCATTTT. This gives the protein CASSLSYGQPQHF.

The chain carries TRBV7-9 and TRBJ2-5, with TRBD1 matching 10 bases. J gave up 4 bases and V 3 bases, and 2 bases lay outside the gene matches. This CDR3 contains 14 residues. The germline V gene encodes CDR1 SEHNR and CDR2 FQNEAQ (reference sequence). The DNA of the CDR3 is TGTGCCAGCAGCTTCTGGACAGGGGGAGAGACCCAGTACTTC. Its translation: CASSFWTGGETQYF.